The T cell receptor (beta chain) under discussion was sequenced for a study of vaccination effects on CD4 cells after COVID-19. Antigen-specific CD4+ T cells were first expanded with viral peptide pools by the ViraFEST assay and only then sequenced. CD4+ T cells were isolated after about nine days of culture. Testing of the vaccine recipients showed negative nucleocapsid antibodies and no prior SARS-CoV-2 infection. In culture with 10 IU/ml IL-2 and 9 to 10 ug/ml peptides, PBMC were grown at 1.5 million to 2 million per well. IL-2 medium was substituted for half the medium on days 3 and 7. About this clone: Its specificity is not known.

Study-wide points: Clones induced by infection and by vaccine showed marked clonal contraction late after vaccination.

The germline V gene has CDR1 GTSNPN and CDR2 SVGIG (reference sequence). V dropped 0 bases and J dropped 2 bases, with 13 bases sitting between them. The CDR3 extends over 15 amino acids. The repertoire was sequenced with immunoSEQ multiplex PCR; TCRdb's copy has only in-frame clones and lacks some. The sample yields about 20,000 clones, approximately 72% seen once. The chain has TRBV30 and TRBJ1-2; tentative D call: TRBD1 (6 bases). This sample comprised CD4+ T cells from PBMCs cultured with HCoV-NL63 spike peptides, obtained before COVID-19 vaccination. The source of this sequence is a human donor who received a COVID-19 vaccine. The CDR3 here is CAWSVREGQNYGYTF. The CDR3 nucleotides are TGTGCCTGGAGTGTAAGGGAGGGACAAAACTATGGCTACACCTTC.